This TCR beta chain was identified during a study of blood T cells in healthy people across ages. Isolated per sample were at least 6.5 million PBMCs. Total RNA amounts of at least 6 micrograms were extracted per sample. A second PCR of roughly 7 to 11 cycles used a sample-barcoded 5' primer and a J-beta primer mix. TCRdb re-called the 5' RACE reads through MiXCR, storing one row per CDR3 protein. Of some 1.5 million distinct CDR3 sequences in the sample, 28% were seen once. This clonotype was seen more than once but under ten times. Germline V lookup: CDR1 MDHEN, CDR2 SYDVKM. Trimming at V came to 6 bases and at J to 5 bases, leaving 8 bases not matched to a gene. The CDR3 extends over 14 amino acids.

This sequence joins TRBV28 and TRBJ2-7; TRBD1 matches at 9 bases. This sequence originates from a woman aged 25 to 39 in good health. Sample: blood. The CDR3 reads CASSWTGVYDEQYF. DNA of the CDR3: TGTGCCAGCAGCTGGACAGGGGTCTATGACGAGCAGTACTTC.